Below are 16 T cell receptor beta chains sequenced from a single sample in a study of T cell repertoires in cytomegalovirus infection. No cognate antigen is known for these TCRs. TCRdb itself ran the reads through MiXCR, one entry per CDR3 protein. Of 650,000 to 850,000 distinct CDR3 sequences in the sample, about 28% were seen once. The sequences come from cultured CD8+ T cells from PBMCs, collected from culture after CMV antigen stimulation. The source of these receptors is a human donor in good health (CMV status not recorded). Some clones in this sample may be carry-over from other donors' samples.

The table lists this clonotype with a few counts. The V call is TRBV20-1, the J call TRBJ2-1; no clear D. Germline lookup yields CDR1 DFQATT and CDR2 SNEGSKA (reference sequence). The CDR3 is 15 amino acids. V lost 4 bases and J 8 bases, leaving 21 bases between the germline ends. The CDR3 bases are TGCAGTGCTACCAATGAAAATCATCTCGCAGATGAGCAGTTCTTC. Translating gives CSATNENHLADEQFF.

This clonotype was observed at least ten times. The chain is built from TRBV27 and TRBJ2-1, with TRBD1 identical over 9 bases. This CDR3 contains 16 residues. Germline CDR1 MNHEY, CDR2 SMNVEV (reference sequence). V was clipped by 0 bases and J by 4 bases; unmatched bases: 4. CDR3: CASSLSQGALYNEQFF. CDR3 in DNA: TGTGCCAGCAGTTTATCACAGGGGGCCCTTTACAATGAGCAGTTCTTC.

This chain uses TRBV6-5 with TRBJ1-2, with D unclear. The CDR3 extends over 15 amino acids. Germline values: CDR1 MNHEY, CDR2 SVGAGI. V dropped 7 bases and J dropped 5 bases, with 20 bases sitting between them. CDR3 sequence: CASTHTPGEEYGYTF. The DNA of the CDR3 is TGTGCCAGCACCCACACTCCGGGTGAGGAATATGGCTACACCTTC.

This clonotype was counted once. The V and J genes are TRBV7-9 and TRBJ2-7, with D perhaps TRBD1 (9 bases). Germline V gives CDR1 SEHNR, CDR2 FQNEAQ (reference sequence). The length of the CDR3 is 14 residues. Trimming stripped 5 bases from V and 4 bases from J, with 15 bases between. The DNA of the CDR3 is TGTGCCAGCAGCACGGGAGGGACAGGGTACGAGCAGTACTTC. This codes for CASSTGGTGYEQYF.

V gene TRBV4-1 combines with J gene TRBJ2-1; D remains ambiguous. Germline CDR1 and CDR2: MGHRA and YSYEKL. The CDR3 contains 15 residues. V was clipped by 2 bases and J by 7 bases, with 15 bases between them. In DNA form, the CDR3 reads TGCGCCAGCAGCCAAAGGAAAGTTACATGGAATGAGCAGTTCTTC. This sequence encodes CASSQRKVTWNEQFF.

The rearrangement uses TRBV28 and TRBJ2-7, with a weak D call TRBD2 (5 bases). Germline V gene data show CDR1 as MDHEN and CDR2 as SYDVKM. This CDR3 region has 16 residues. Trimming left V 5 bases short and J 4 bases short, with 21 bases between. The CDR3 DNA is TGTGCCAGCAGTCCTCTCCGGGGTGGATCTTTGTACGAGCAGTACGTC. This sequence encodes CASSPLRGGSLYEQYV.

This clonotype occurred many times. The chain joins TRBV12-3 or TRBV12-4 to TRBJ2-3, with unresolved D. CDR3 length: 13 amino acids. Trimming removed 2 bases at V and 0 bases at J, with 3 bases between. For the CDR3, the DNA is TGTGCCAGCAGTTTAATTAGCACAGATACGCAGTATTTT. Protein product: CASSLISTDTQYF.

The table lists this clonotype with a few counts. V gene TRBV6-2 or TRBV6-3 combines with J gene TRBJ2-7; TRBD1 or TRBD2 may be the D gene (5 bases each). Germline-derived CDR1 and CDR2 are MNHEY and SVGEGT. There are 15 residues in the CDR3. Between the trimmed V and J ends, which lost 2 bases and 4 bases, there was a span of 15 bases. The CDR3 is CASSYLPWDRYEQYV. The CDR3 DNA reads TGTGCCAGCAGTTACCTTCCTTGGGACCGGTACGAGCAGTACGTC.

This clonotype showed up just once. The chain has TRBV6-1 and TRBJ2-1, with D possibly matching TRBD1 (6 bases). Between the trimmed V and J ends, which lost 7 bases and 9 bases, there was a span of 19 bases. The CDR3 is 14 amino acids. Germline V gene lookup returns CDR1 MNHNS and CDR2 SASEGT. Here the CDR3 DNA reads TGTGCCAGCAATCCAGCGACAGGCCGGGGTGAGCAGTTCTTC. Its protein is CASNPATGRGEQFF.

This clonotype appeared a few times. This chain connects TRBV12-3 or TRBV12-4 to TRBJ2-7, with 7 bases aligning to TRBD1. The junction had 4 bases not matched to a gene; V was cut back by 5 bases and J by 0 bases. The CDR3 loop spans 14 amino acids. The DNA for the CDR3 is TGTGCCAGCAGTCCGGACAGGAGCTCCTACGAGCAGTACTTC. Its translation: CASSPDRSSYEQYF.

This clonotype was seen more than once but under ten times. The chain employs TRBV6-2 or TRBV6-3 and TRBJ2-1; 13 positions match TRBD2. Trimming cost V 5 bases and J 4 bases; bases outside gene matches: 8. Per germline, CDR1 MNHEY and CDR2 SVGEGT. The CDR3 length is 17 residues. The chain's CDR3 is CASSPQGLAGTYNEQFF. In nucleotides, the CDR3 is TGTGCCAGCAGTCCTCAGGGACTAGCGGGGACATACAATGAGCAGTTCTTC.

This clonotype was counted a few times. The V gene is TRBV4-1, the J gene TRBJ1-1, with 9 bases lining up with TRBD1. The CDR3 consists of 15 residues. After removal of 1 base from V and 3 bases from J, the junction contained 3 bases not matched to a gene. Germline V gene data show CDR1 as MGHRA and CDR2 as YSYEKL. The CDR3 DNA sequence: TGCGCCAGCAGCCAAGGGACAGGGGCGGACACTGAAGCTTTCTTT. It codes for CASSQGTGADTEAFF.

This clonotype came up a few times. The chain combines TRBV6-6 with TRBJ2-7; D possibly corresponds to TRBD1 (5 bases). Looked up from germline, CDR1 is MNHNY and CDR2 is SVGAGI (reference sequence). This CDR3 has 17 residues. The ends were cut back, 3 bases at V and 0 bases at J, with 18 bases in the middle. This chain's CDR3 is CASSYSVTYRSSYEQYV. CDR3 sequence (DNA): TGTGCCAGCAGTTATTCTGTCACATACAGGAGCTCCTACGAGCAGTACGTC.

This chain uses TRBV27 with TRBJ1-1; the D is unclear. The CDR3 is 11 amino acids. V was trimmed by 6 bases and J by 11 bases, leaving 13 bases between them. CDR1 and CDR2 from the germline V gene are MNHEY and SMNVEV (reference sequence). Written as DNA, the CDR3 is TGTGCCAGCAGATTAGGAGGGTATGCTTTCTTT. Residues: CASRLGGYAFF.

This chain uses TRBV6-1 with TRBJ1-1; D unresolved. Germline CDR1 MNHNS, CDR2 SASEGT. CDR3 length equals 15 residues. V was pared by 5 bases and J by 3 bases, with 16 bases between. CDR3: CASSSRRALDTEAFF. DNA for the CDR3: TGTGCCAGCAGTTCTAGACGGGCCCTGGACACTGAAGCTTTCTTT.

At least ten counts were recorded for this clonotype. The chain employs TRBV7-6 and TRBJ2-3, with D unresolved. V dropped 2 bases and J dropped 1 base, with 10 bases sitting between them. The CDR3 contains 15 residues. Germline CDR1 and CDR2: SGHVS and FNYEAQ. CDR3 sequence: CASSLTGFGTDTQYF. The CDR3 DNA sequence: TGTGCCAGCAGCTTAACCGGCTTCGGCACAGATACGCAGTATTTT.